This T cell receptor beta chain appears in the sequencing data of a study of CD8+ T cells in alopecia areata. Turning to the study itself: Treated patients were dosed with oral tofacitinib, taking 5 to 10 mg twice daily.

Trimming left V 4 bases short and J 0 bases short, with 13 bases between. Per germline, CDR1 GTSNPN and CDR2 SVGIG (reference sequence). The CDR3 runs to 15 residues. Regarding treatment: oral pan-JAK inhibitor, 5-10 mg twice daily. Once RNA had been extracted, it was reverse transcribed into cDNA to act as the sequencing template. Data came from immunoSEQ multiplex PCR; TCRdb stores just in-frame clones and leaves some out. In the table there are 130,000 or so clones, about 59% of which are singletons. The sequence was collected from a human donor with alopecia areata. The chain uses TRBV30 and TRBJ1-5; D is unresolved. Sequenced material: CD4+ T cells sorted from blood, taken at week 4, from a patient treated with tofacitinib. The CDR3 bases are TGTGCCTGGAACGCTGGACGGCTTAGCAATCAGCCCCAGCATTTT. This sequence encodes CAWNAGRLSNQPQHF.